The 24 T cell receptor beta chains below were found in one sample sequenced in a study of blood T cells in healthy people across ages. The use of a sample-barcoded 5' primer and a J-beta primer mix characterized a second PCR of 7 to 11 cycles. TCRdb reanalysed the 5' RACE reads using MiXCR and keeps one entry per CDR3 protein. Found here are roughly 1.6 million distinct CDR3 sequences, almost 35% of them singletons; the top ten hold 10% to 12%. Sequenced input: blood. Every receptor here comes from a woman in her 30s in good health.

This clonotype was detected a few times. The chain has TRBV20-1 and TRBJ1-5; no definite D call. The V gene lost 0 bases and the J gene lost 6 bases, with 6 bases spanning the gap. The CDR3 extends over 12 amino acids. In germline, CDR1 is DFQATT, CDR2 SNEGSKA (reference sequence). CDR3: CSARDGSQPQHF. CDR3 nucleotides: TGCAGTGCTAGAGACGGGAGTCAGCCCCAGCATTTT.

The chain uses TRBV20-1 and TRBJ2-3, with D possibly TRBD2 on 6 matching bases. Looked up from germline, CDR1 is DFQATT and CDR2 is SNEGSKA (reference sequence). This CDR3 is built from 15 residues. Trimming left V 4 bases short and J 5 bases short, with 19 bases between. This CDR3 is CSATVESGDLDTQYF. The CDR3 region has the DNA TGCAGTGCTACGGTTGAGTCGGGGGATTTAGATACGCAGTATTTT.

Only a few counts were recorded for this clonotype. The CDR3 nucleotides are TGTGCCAGCAGCCTCGGGACTAGGGTCGGTGAGCAGTTCTTC. Amino acid sequence: CASSLGTRVGEQFF. The V and J genes are TRBV3-1 and TRBJ2-1, with TRBD2 identical over 8 bases. Germline V lookup: CDR1 LGHDT, CDR2 YNNKEL (reference sequence). This CDR3 has 14 amino acids. V was clipped by 4 bases and J by 9 bases; unmatched bases: 8.

The genes are TRBV9 and TRBJ1-1; D remains unclear. Germline CDR1 and CDR2: SGDLS and YYNGEE. With 3 bases removed from V and 1 base from J, the gap between germline ends came to 7 bases. This CDR3 contains 13 residues. Here the CDR3 DNA reads TGTGCCAGCAGCGCATTCAGGAACACTGAAGCTTTCTTT. It codes for CASSAFRNTEAFF.

The genes are TRBV30 and TRBJ2-7; no firm D call. Germline CDR1 is GTSNPN and CDR2 is SVGIG (reference sequence). V lost 3 bases and J 2 bases, leaving 8 bases between the germline ends. The CDR3 length is 12 residues. CDR3: CAWSQQTYEQYF. The CDR3 DNA sequence: TGTGCCTGGAGCCAGCAGACCTACGAGCAGTACTTC.

This clonotype showed up just a few times. This chain joins TRBV7-2 and TRBJ2-7; possibly TRBD2 for D (7 bases). Germline lookup yields CDR1 SGHTA and CDR2 FQGNSA. Trimming took off 1 base at V and 11 bases at J, with 15 bases between the two ends. CDR3 size: 13 residues. CDR3: CASSLEGGRVKYF. As DNA, the CDR3 is TGTGCCAGCAGCTTAGAGGGGGGGCGCGTCAAGTACTTC.

The rearrangement links TRBV27 to TRBJ1-4; D is uncertain. The CDR3 is made up of 17 amino acids. The V and J ends lost 2 bases and 6 bases respectively, with 19 bases between them. Germline CDR1 MNHEY, CDR2 SMNVEV (reference sequence). The CDR3 region has the DNA TGTGCCAGCAGTTTAATCATAGGGTCAGGAGGATATGAAAAACTGTTTTTT. This sequence encodes CASSLIIGSGGYEKLFF.

The chain uses TRBV3-1 and TRBJ1-2, with 7 bases identical to TRBD1. Germline CDR1 and CDR2: LGHDT and YNNKEL (reference sequence). The trim removed 1 base at V and 4 bases at J, leaving 6 bases unmatched. The CDR3 contains 15 residues. This chain's CDR3 is CASSQVGQEVYGYTF. The DNA for the CDR3 is TGTGCCAGCAGCCAAGTCGGACAGGAGGTCTATGGCTACACCTTC.

The J gene is TRBJ2-1, the V gene TRBV7-9; maybe TRBD1 (6 bases). Germline assignment: CDR1 SEHNR and CDR2 FQNEAQ (reference sequence). V lost 1 base, J lost 10 bases, and 11 bases lay in between. The CDR3 runs 13 residues. CDR3 nucleotide sequence: TGTGCCAGCAGCTTAGAGGGACAAAAGGAGCAGTTCTTC. Its translation: CASSLEGQKEQFF.

This clonotype was counted between two and nine times. This rearrangement joins TRBV2 to TRBJ2-7; no firm D call. Deletions cut 1 base from V and 6 bases from J, with 13 bases between. From germline, CDR1 is SNHLY and CDR2 FYNNEI. The CDR3 has 14 amino acids. The CDR3 DNA reads as TGTGCCAGCAGTGAAGTCCGACCAGCCCGCGAGCAGTACTTC. It encodes CASSEVRPAREQYF. Supplemented by reference TRBV2 and TRBJ2-7, the full variable domain reads EPEVTQTPSHQVTQMGQEVILRCVPISNHLYFYWYRQILGQKVEFLVSFYNNEISEKSEIFDDQFSVERPDGSNFTLKIRSTKLEDSAMYFCASSEVRPAREQYFGPGTRLTVT.

This clonotype was seen a handful of times. This chain uses TRBV20-1 with TRBJ2-3; 12 bases line up with TRBD1. The CDR3 totals 17 residues. Germline CDR1 reads DFQATT; CDR2 reads SNEGSKA (reference sequence). The trim removed 2 bases at V and 4 bases at J, leaving 10 bases unmatched. CDR3 sequence: CSARINPGQGAPDTQYF. The CDR3 DNA follows: TGCAGTGCTAGAATTAACCCGGGACAGGGGGCTCCAGATACGCAGTATTTT.

This clonotype has at least ten counts. The chain combines TRBV5-1 with TRBJ2-7; no clear D. From germline, CDR1 is SGHRS and CDR2 YFSETQ. CDR3 length equals 15 residues. Trimming shortened V by 0 bases and J by 1 base, and 11 bases separated the two germline ends. Here the CDR3 DNA reads TGCGCCAGCAGCTTGGATGGCAGTCTATCCTACGAGCAGTACTTC. Its translation is CASSLDGSLSYEQYF.

This chain connects TRBV3-1 to TRBJ1-6, with 9 bases aligning to TRBD1. Germline V gene data show CDR1 as LGHDT and CDR2 as YNNKEL (reference sequence). This CDR3 region has 12 residues. Trimming cost V 5 bases and J 17 bases; bases outside gene matches: 7. The CDR3 sequence is CASSTGTGYVHF. The CDR3 DNA is TGTGCCAGCAGCACCGGGACAGGGTATGTCCACTTT.

The rearrangement joins TRBV7-9 to TRBJ1-2, with D unresolved. Trimming stripped 4 bases from V and 5 bases from J, with 14 bases between. This CDR3 comprises 14 residues. The V gene's germline CDR1 is SEHNR and CDR2 FQNEAQ (reference sequence). CDR3 DNA: TGTGCCAGCAGCTCTGCCAGCCCGGATTATGGCTACACCTTC. Encoded protein: CASSSASPDYGYTF.

This clonotype was observed a few times. V usage is TRBV5-1 and J usage is TRBJ2-3, with D maybe TRBD2 (6 bases). The CDR3 covers 15 residues. The germline gives CDR1 SGHRS, CDR2 YFSETQ. The germline V and J ends were trimmed by 1 base and 3 bases, with 12 bases remaining between them. As DNA, the CDR3 is TGCGCCAGCAGCTTGTTACCGGGGAGGACAGATACGCAGTATTTT. It translates to CASSLLPGRTDTQYF.

In regard to this clonotype: A read error may explain this, as a much larger clone is one base away. The chain links TRBV7-3 to TRBJ2-7; D ambiguous. The germline CDR1 and CDR2 sequences are SGHTA and FQGTGA. The CDR3 is 12 residues long. As DNA, the CDR3 is TGTGCCTATTGGCCCCCAGCCTACGGGCAGTACTTC. This sequence encodes CAYWPPAYGQYF.

This clonotype appeared a few times. The chain uses TRBV6-2 or TRBV6-3 and TRBJ2-7, with 7 bases aligning to TRBD1. Trimming removed 1 base from V and 2 bases from J; junction bases left unmatched: 8. The germline gives CDR1 MNHEY, CDR2 SVGEGT. The CDR3 extends over 16 amino acids. CDR3: CASSYLQGNLAYEQYF. DNA of the CDR3: TGTGCCAGCAGTTACTTACAGGGGAACCTTGCCTACGAGCAGTACTTC.

This clonotype was observed at least ten times. The V call is TRBV7-9, the J call TRBJ2-3, with 7 positions matching TRBD1. This CDR3 comprises 15 residues. Germline CDR1 is SEHNR and CDR2 is FQNEAQ (reference sequence). The junction had 2 bases not matched to a gene; V was cut back by 2 bases and J by 0 bases. This chain's CDR3 is CASSLQGVSTDTQYF. CDR3 coding DNA: TGTGCCAGCAGCTTACAGGGGGTTAGCACAGATACGCAGTATTTT. Looking up the rest from reference TRBV7-9 and TRBJ2-3 gives the full variable domain: DTGVSQNPRHKITKRGQNVTFRCDPISEHNRLYWYRQTLGQGPEFLTYFQNEAQLEKSRLLSDRFSAERPKGSFSTLEIQRTEQGDSAMYLCASSLQGVSTDTQYFGPGTRLTVL.

This rearrangement joins TRBV2 to TRBJ1-6; 8 nucleotides match TRBD1. V trimming: 8 bases; J trimming: 6 bases; junction bases outside the gene matches: 12. The CDR3 is made up of 16 amino acids. The V gene's germline CDR1 is SNHLY and CDR2 FYNNEI. CDR3 bases: TGTGCCAGCCAGAGTCAAAGGACAGGGATTAATTCACCCCTCCACTTT. It yields the protein CASQSQRTGINSPLHF. Full variable domain (missing parts from reference TRBV2 and TRBJ1-6): EPEVTQTPSHQVTQMGQEVILRCVPISNHLYFYWYRQILGQKVEFLVSFYNNEISEKSEIFDDQFSVERPDGSNFTLKIRSTKLEDSAMYFCASQSQRTGINSPLHFGNGTRLTVT.

The chain is built from TRBV2 and TRBJ1-4, with 7 positions matching TRBD1. CDR1 and CDR2 from the germline V gene are SNHLY and FYNNEI. J was trimmed by 8 bases and V by 2 bases; bases with no gene match: 5. This CDR3 comprises 14 residues. The chain's CDR3 is CASSEIPTGEKLFF. The CDR3 DNA sequence: TGTGCCAGCAGTGAAATACCGACAGGGGAAAAACTGTTTTTT. Based on the CDR3 plus reference TRBV2 and TRBJ1-4, the full variable domain is EPEVTQTPSHQVTQMGQEVILRCVPISNHLYFYWYRQILGQKVEFLVSFYNNEISEKSEIFDDQFSVERPDGSNFTLKIRSTKLEDSAMYFCASSEIPTGEKLFFGSGTQLSVL.

This clonotype appeared a few times. V is TRBV27 and J is TRBJ2-5; TRBD1 is a possible D gene (6 bases). V was shortened by 5 bases and J by 4 bases, with 11 bases between the two germline ends. The CDR3 is 13 amino acids. Germline values: CDR1 MNHEY, CDR2 SMNVEV (reference sequence). CDR3 nucleotide sequence: TGTGCCAGCAGTAAAATCAGGGGAGAGACCCAGTACTTC. Its translation is CASSKIRGETQYF.

The chain joins TRBV20-1 to TRBJ2-1; D ambiguous. In germline, CDR1 is DFQATT, CDR2 SNEGSKA (reference sequence). The CDR3 is 15 residues long. Trimming removed 2 bases from V and 7 bases from J, with 18 bases in between. The CDR3 DNA sequence: TGCAGTGCTAGACCCCGGGTCCCCCCCTTGAATGAGCAGTTCTTC. Amino acid sequence: CSARPRVPPLNEQFF.

The chain employs TRBV6-2 or TRBV6-3 and TRBJ2-7; D not resolved. This CDR3 is built from 14 residues. CDR1 and CDR2 from the germline V gene are MNHEY and SVGEGT. V lost 7 bases, J lost 4 bases, and 17 bases lay in between. The CDR3 region is CASTFQASTYEQYF. CDR3 nucleotides: TGTGCCAGCACCTTCCAGGCGTCCACTTACGAGCAGTACTTC.

This rearrangement joins TRBV7-2 to TRBJ2-2; either TRBD1 or TRBD2 may supply D (5 bases each). Germline lookup yields CDR1 SGHTA and CDR2 FQGNSA. Trimming removed 5 bases from V and 2 bases from J, with 27 bases in between. This CDR3 is 20 amino acids long. CDR3 protein: CASSGPGPLPKQSNTGELFF. In nucleotides, the CDR3 is TGTGCCAGCAGCGGCCCGGGACCGCTACCAAAACAATCAAACACCGGGGAGCTGTTTTTT.